A selection of T cell receptor beta chains follows, all from one sample in a study of CD8+CD57+ T cells in acquired aplastic anemia. TCRdb used MiXCR to reprocess the reads, holding one entry per CDR3 protein. There are some 130,000 distinct CDR3 sequences in the sample; 40% to 60% occur only once, and under 3% lies in the top ten. The sample consisted of sorted CD4+, CD8+, or CD8+CD57+ T cells (not recorded which) from PBMCs. Receptors were obtained from a human donor in good health, serving as a control. Both conserved end residues are trimmed from each CDR3. The order of the fields is J gene, V gene, clone size, CDR3 protein. Expanded clones are given a class, and other clones once, few, many or no size at all.

TRBJ2-7	TRBV11-2	-	ASSARQGASYTYYEQY
TRBJ1-2	TRBV27	-	ASSPPPGRGRGTNGYT
TRBJ1-2	TRBV6-1	once	ATDRSDVYGYT
TRBJ2-1	TRBV29-1	-	SVDQGGPGVQF
TRBJ1-4	TRBV19	-	ASTPTPGRRLKVF
TRBJ2-1	TRBV12-5	many	ASGLGSGGNYNEQF
TRBJ2-7	TRBV10-3	few	AIQRGAGYEQY
TRBJ1-1	TRBV2	-	ASSGDASTEAF
TRBJ2-5	TRBV7-2	-	ASGLEETQY
TRBJ2-5	TRBV14	-	ASSRGLAARETQY
TRBJ2-7	TRBV19	-	ASSIDGQDEQY
TRBJ2-7	TRBV25-1	-	ASSANWGTGPYEQY
TRBJ2-2	TRBV27	few	ASSFGRWNTGELF
TRBJ2-3	TRBV7-2	-	ASSLAQVDTQY
TRBJ2-5	TRBV5-1	many	ASSLAGTGVREETQY
TRBJ1-1	TRBV20-1	-	SARHGNENTEAF
TRBJ2-1	TRBV2	-	ASTWEDNEQF
TRBJ2-7	TRBV6-1	many	ASRTGAGDSYEQY
TRBJ1-2	TRBV28	-	ASIHNYGYT
TRBJ1-5	TRBV19	-	AWSADRGYQPQH
TRBJ2-3	TRBV7-2	-	ASSGAVSTSTDTQY
TRBJ2-7	TRBV7-2	many	ASSVGTSGYNEQY
TRBJ1-2	TRBV5-1	-	ASREQGALRYGYT
TRBJ1-2	TRBV10-3	many	AISGAQGNYGYT
TRBJ1-2	TRBV29-1	few	SVEEGQGYGYT
TRBJ2-7	TRBV11-2	-	ASSFEGGWFIYEQY
TRBJ2-1	TRBV24-1	-	ATSDPSRTGRHEQF
TRBJ2-5	TRBV19	-	ASSPTTGTYKETQY
TRBJ2-2	TRBV25-1	-	ASSDSFVGGANHNGELF
TRBJ1-5	TRBV20-1	-	SAKTPTGHGDQPQH
TRBJ2-7	TRBV12-3/TRBV12-4	many	ASKPAVSSYEQY
TRBJ2-1	TRBV5-4	many	ASSLVPADFYNEQF
TRBJ1-2	TRBV7-2	-	ASSNRVDGYT
TRBJ2-1	TRBV6-1	-	ASSEGTSPYNEQF
TRBJ2-3	TRBV29-1	-	SVAGQGTDTQY
TRBJ2-3	TRBV20-1	-	SARRKETSGGDLTDLQY
TRBJ1-2	TRBV7-2	few	ASSPQTGAVDGYT
TRBJ1-2	TRBV11-1	-	ASSSSPRDNPNYGYT
TRBJ1-2	TRBV5-4	many	ASSLWQALYGYT
TRBJ2-7	TRBV29-1	few	SIEKRGETTYEQY
TRBJ1-2	TRBV20-1	-	SAQDRTNYGYT
TRBJ1-6	TRBV2	-	ASSEGGMSNSPLH
TRBJ1-5	TRBV7-3	-	ASSPSRSYSNQPQH